This entry lists 11 T cell receptor beta chains sequenced from one sample in a study of cytomegalovirus exposure and HLA in healthy donors. 60 Vbeta and 13 Jbeta primers were used in PCR. Only in-frame clones appear in the TCRdb table, and some are missing; sequencing was by immunoSEQ multiplex PCR. This sample carries approximately 140,000 clones, roughly 80% of them seen once, and the ten largest clones take 1% to 1.5%. The source material was PBMCs. Source of these receptors: a boy aged 5-17 years in good health and CMV-seronegative.

V gene TRBV7-8 combines with J gene TRBJ2-7, with 11 bases matching TRBD2. This CDR3 has 15 amino acids. Per the germline V gene, CDR1 is SGHVS and CDR2 is FQNEAQ. V lost 3 bases and J lost 2; bases outside the gene matches: 3. The CDR3 here is CASSFTSGSTYEQYF. CDR3 bases: TGTGCCAGCAGCTTCACTAGCGGGAGCACCTACGAGCAGTACTTC.

The chain couples TRBV4-1 to TRBJ2-5; 12 bases are shared with TRBD2. The J call may not be correct, given that the DNA end is closer to TRBJ2-7. CDR1 is MGHRA and CDR2 is YSYEKL in the germline V gene. The CDR3 is 17 residues long. DNA of the CDR3: TGCGCCAGCAGCCAAGGCCTCCTAGCGGGAGGGCGAAGCGAGCAGTACTTC. Its protein is CASSQGLLAGGRSEQYF.

This clone was found a few times. In nucleotides, the CDR3 is TGTGCCTGGATGAGGGGGATGAACACTGAAGCTTTCTTT. This encodes CAWMRGMNTEAFF. V and J are TRBV30 and TRBJ1-1; D might be TRBD1 (6 bases). The germline V and J ends were trimmed by 4 bases and 0 bases, with 9 bases remaining between them. The CDR3 is made up of 13 amino acids. In germline, CDR1 is GTSNPN, CDR2 SVGIG (reference sequence).

In its sample, this clone was seen a few times. The genes are TRBV28 and TRBJ2-7; 7 positions match TRBD2. Germline CDR1 is MDHEN and CDR2 is SYDVKM. The CDR3 runs 14 residues. Unmatched junction bases numbered 2, after V lost 2 bases and J lost 1 base. CDR3 sequence: CASSLPGGSYEQYF. In DNA form, the CDR3 reads TGTGCCAGCAGTTTACCGGGAGGTTCCTACGAGCAGTACTTC.

The chain couples TRBV7-2 to TRBJ1-3; 12 nucleotides match TRBD1. J gave up 6 bases and V 4 bases, and 4 bases lay outside the gene matches. The germline CDR1 and CDR2 sequences are SGHTA and FQGNSA. This CDR3 is 15 amino acids long. The CDR3 spells CASSWDRGRENTIYF. Here the CDR3 DNA reads TGTGCCAGCAGCTGGGACAGGGGGCGGGAAAACACCATATATTTT.

The count of this clone is one. The V call is TRBV5-8, the J call TRBJ2-7, with 12 bases matching TRBD2. This CDR3 has 16 amino acids. V shed 0 bases, J shed 2 bases, and the junction held 3 bases outside the gene matches. Germline loops: CDR1 SGHTS, CDR2 YDEGEE. The CDR3 reads CASSLGLAGVTYEQYF. DNA of the CDR3: TGTGCCAGCAGCTTGGGACTAGCGGGAGTGACCTACGAGCAGTACTTC.

The chain joins TRBV30 to TRBJ1-2, with D possibly being TRBD1 (5 bases). The CDR3 contains 13 residues. With 4 bases removed from V and 4 bases from J, the gap between germline ends came to 13 bases. Germline V gene data show CDR1 as GTSNPN and CDR2 as SVGIG (reference sequence). The CDR3 sequence: CAWTEGLSYGYTF. CDR3 DNA sequence: TGTGCCTGGACCGAGGGACTGAGCTATGGCTACACCTTC.

The genes are TRBV6-1 and TRBJ2-7, with TRBD2 as a possible D gene (6 bases). The germline V and J ends were trimmed by 3 bases and 0 bases, with 6 bases remaining between them. This CDR3 is built from 13 residues. CDR1 is MNHNS, CDR2 SASEGT, per germline. CDR3: CASSETSSYEQYF. CDR3 in DNA: TGTGCCAGCAGTGAGACTAGCTCCTACGAGCAGTACTTC.

V and J are TRBV11-2 and TRBJ2-5, with D possibly being TRBD2 (6 bases). Germline V CDR1 and CDR2: SGHAT, FQNNGV. Trimming shortened V by 5 bases and J by 2 bases, and 18 bases separated the two germline ends. This CDR3 contains 16 residues. CDR3 nucleotides: TGTGCCAGCAGCCCAACCCCGGGACTGGGGCAAGAGACCCAGTACTTC. It encodes CASSPTPGLGQETQYF.

The chain links TRBV20-1 to TRBJ2-1, with D hard to call. Between the trimmed V and J ends, which lost 6 bases and 7 bases, there was a span of 10 bases. CDR1 is DFQATT, CDR2 SNEGSKA, per germline (reference sequence). The CDR3 consists of 11 residues. CDR3 DNA: TGCAGTGCCTACTTGCGAAATGAGCAGTTCTTC. Its protein product is CSAYLRNEQFF.

The rearrangement joins TRBV30 to TRBJ1-5, with TRBD1 as a possible D gene (5 bases). The CDR3 has 15 residues. V gave up 2 bases and J gave up 5 bases, with 16 bases separating them. Germline CDR1 and CDR2: GTSNPN and SVGIG (reference sequence). The CDR3 DNA sequence: TGTGCCTGGAGTAAGGGAGCCTGGGGGGATCAGCCCCAGCATTTT. It yields the protein CAWSKGAWGDQPQHF.